Each of the 13 T cell receptor beta chains below was sequenced from the same sample in a study of cytomegalovirus exposure and HLA in healthy donors. The PCR used 60 Vbeta and 13 Jbeta primers. TCRdb's table, derived via immunoSEQ multiplex PCR, lists solely in-frame clones and lacks some. This sample's table reports 50,000 to 80,000 clones. Sequences were obtained from PBMCs. These TCRs come from a woman between 18 and 30 years old in good health and CMV-seronegative.

The rearrangement uses TRBV14 and TRBJ2-2; perhaps TRBD2 as D (6 bases). V was cut by 4 bases and J by 7 bases, with 16 bases left in between. The CDR3 has 15 residues. The germline V gene encodes CDR1 SGHDN and CDR2 FVKESK. The CDR3 nucleotides read TGTGCCAGCAGCCGAGAACTAGCATGGGACGGGGAGCTGTTTTTT. Amino acids: CASSRELAWDGELFF.

The chain links TRBV29-1 to TRBJ1-1, with D unclear. There are 12 residues in the CDR3. The germline CDR1 and CDR2 sequences are SQVTM and ANQGSEA. The V and J ends lost 5 bases and 3 bases respectively, with 10 bases between them. The CDR3 is CSVSPPYTEAFF. CDR3 DNA: TGCAGCGTTTCCCCCCCGTACACTGAAGCTTTCTTT.

The chain recombines TRBV15 with TRBJ2-1; D gene unclear. Germline values: CDR1 LNHNV, CDR2 YYDKDF (reference sequence). Trimming pared 5 bases from V and 1 base from J, leaving 15 bases between. CDR3 length: 16 amino acids. As DNA, the CDR3 is TGTGCCACCAGCCGCGGAGTTGCGGCTTCCTACAATGAGCAGTTCTTC. Encoded protein: CATSRGVAASYNEQFF. The variable domain in full, completed from reference TRBV15 and TRBJ2-1, reads DAMVIQNPRYQVTQFGKPVTLSCSQTLNHNVMYWYQQKSSQAPKLLFHYYDKDFNNEADTPDNFQSRRPNTSFCFLDIRSPGLGDTAMYLCATSRGVAASYNEQFFGPGTRLTVL.

The chain is built from TRBV13 and TRBJ2-7; possible D gene TRBD2, 6 bases. The CDR3 is 16 residues long. Per germline, CDR1 PRHDT and CDR2 FYEKMQ (reference sequence). Trimming removed 0 bases at V and 3 bases at J, with 15 bases between. CDR3 DNA sequence: TGTGCCAGCAGCTTAGGCGGGGGACCCCAGGTCTACGAGCAGTACTTC. Translating gives CASSLGGGPQVYEQYF.

The chain employs TRBV19 and TRBJ2-5; D perhaps matches TRBD2 (6 bases). Deletions cut 1 base from V and 2 bases from J, with 11 bases between. Germline V gene data show CDR1 as LNHDA and CDR2 as SQIVND (reference sequence). The CDR3 spans 15 residues. The CDR3 loop is CASSIARDFQETQYF. The CDR3 coding sequence is TGTGCCAGTAGTATAGCCCGGGACTTTCAAGAGACCCAGTACTTC.

The chain is built from TRBV5-4 and TRBJ1-3; D gene uncertain. Germline V gene sequence: CDR1 SGHNT, CDR2 YYREEE (reference sequence). The CDR3 is 13 amino acids. The ends were cut back, 2 bases at V and 3 bases at J, with 6 bases in the middle. CDR3 nucleotides: TGTGCCAGCAGCTTACATGGTGGAAACACCATATATTTT. Translation gives CASSLHGGNTIYF.

The chain recombines TRBV30 with TRBJ1-2, with D hard to call. Between the trimmed V and J ends, which lost 3 bases and 4 bases, there was a span of 18 bases. The germline CDR1 and CDR2 sequences are GTSNPN and SVGIG (reference sequence). This CDR3 has 15 residues. This chain's CDR3 is CAWRLKGIGSYGYTF. CDR3 bases: TGTGCCTGGAGACTTAAAGGCATAGGGAGCTATGGCTACACCTTC.

CDR3 DNA: TGTGCCAGCAGCACGGGGACAGCCAGTGAAGCTTTCTTT. It translates to CASSTGTASEAFF. V gene TRBV9 combines with J gene TRBJ1-1; 7 bases line up with TRBD1. CDR1 is SGDLS and CDR2 is YYNGEE in the germline V gene. V shed 4 bases, J shed 7 bases, and the junction held 7 bases outside the gene matches. The CDR3 extends over 13 amino acids.

CDR3 DNA: TGCAGCGTCGGCGACACCGCGCCGTCCTACGAGCAGTACTTC. This codes for CSVGDTAPSYEQYF. The chain links TRBV29-1 to TRBJ2-7; D remains ambiguous. The V end lost 6 bases, the J end lost 1 base, and 16 bases lay between the germline ends. CDR1 and CDR2 from the germline V gene are SQVTM and ANQGSEA. CDR3 size: 14 residues.

The chain employs TRBV28 and TRBJ1-6, with TRBD1 as a possible D gene (6 bases). V was trimmed by 6 bases and J by 9 bases, leaving 9 bases between them. The CDR3 runs to 12 residues. CDR1 and CDR2 (germline): MDHEN, SYDVKM. The CDR3 bases are TGTGCCAGCAGACAGGGAATTTCACCCCTCCACTTT. Translating it yields CASRQGISPLHF.

The chain is built from TRBV10-3 and TRBJ2-7; 10 bases map to TRBD2. Per the germline V gene, CDR1 is ENHRY and CDR2 is SYGVKD. With 7 bases clipped from V and 2 bases from J, the junction kept 5 bases outside the gene matches. The CDR3 consists of 14 residues. This CDR3 reads CAITERGGPYEQYF. CDR3 DNA: TGTGCCATCACGGAGCGGGGGGGCCCCTACGAGCAGTACTTC.

The genes are TRBV6-4 and TRBJ2-3; 8 bases fit TRBD1. CDR3 size: 15 residues. The V gene end was trimmed by 5 bases and the J gene end by 3 bases; junction bases not matched to a gene: 7. The germline CDR1 and CDR2 sequences are MRHNA and SNTAGT. CDR3 residues: CASSRDRRETDTQYF. The CDR3 nucleotides are TGTGCCAGCAGTCGGGACAGGAGAGAGACAGATACGCAGTATTTT.

This chain links TRBV13 with TRBJ1-2, with 9 bases lining up with TRBD1. CDR1 is PRHDT, CDR2 FYEKMQ, per germline (reference sequence). V shed 5 bases and J 4 bases; nucleotides not matched to a gene: 8. The CDR3 spans 15 residues. The CDR3 region is CASSINRGRGYGYTF. The CDR3 DNA follows: TGTGCCAGCAGCATAAACAGGGGGCGCGGCTATGGCTACACCTTC.